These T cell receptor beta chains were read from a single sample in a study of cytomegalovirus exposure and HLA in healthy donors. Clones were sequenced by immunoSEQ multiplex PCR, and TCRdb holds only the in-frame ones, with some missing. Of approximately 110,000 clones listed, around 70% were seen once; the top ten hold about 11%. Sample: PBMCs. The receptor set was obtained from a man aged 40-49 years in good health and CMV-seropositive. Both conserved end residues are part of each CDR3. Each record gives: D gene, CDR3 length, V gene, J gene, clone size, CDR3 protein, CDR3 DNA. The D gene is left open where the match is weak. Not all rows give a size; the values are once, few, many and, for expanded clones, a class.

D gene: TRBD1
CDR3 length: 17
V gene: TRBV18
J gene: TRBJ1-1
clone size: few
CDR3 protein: CASSPSDRASGGPEAFF
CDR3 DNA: TGTGCCAGCTCACCCTCGGACAGGGCCTCCGGGGGCCCTGAAGCTTTCTTT

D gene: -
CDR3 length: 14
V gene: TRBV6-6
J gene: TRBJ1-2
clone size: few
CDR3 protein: CASSPSSGSAGYTF
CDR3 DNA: TGTGCCAGCAGTCCGTCTTCCGGGAGCGCTGGCTACACCTTC

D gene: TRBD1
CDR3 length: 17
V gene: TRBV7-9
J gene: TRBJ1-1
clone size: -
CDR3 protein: CASSSVPGQGLNTEAFF
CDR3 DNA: TGTGCCAGCAGCTCGGTCCCGGGACAGGGATTGAACACTGAAGCTTTCTTT

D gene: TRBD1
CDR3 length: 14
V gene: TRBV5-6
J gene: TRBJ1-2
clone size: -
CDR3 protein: CASSPGQGNYGYTF
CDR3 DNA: TGTGCCAGCAGCCCGGGACAGGGGAACTATGGCTACACCTTC

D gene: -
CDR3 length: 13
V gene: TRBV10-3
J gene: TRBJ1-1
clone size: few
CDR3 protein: CAISEWQNTEAFF
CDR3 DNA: TGTGCCATCAGTGAGTGGCAGAACACTGAAGCTTTCTTT

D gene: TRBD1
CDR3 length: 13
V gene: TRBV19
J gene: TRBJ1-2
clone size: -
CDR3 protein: CASRVGGPNGYTF
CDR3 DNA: TGTGCCAGTAGAGTAGGGGGCCCCAATGGCTACACCTTC

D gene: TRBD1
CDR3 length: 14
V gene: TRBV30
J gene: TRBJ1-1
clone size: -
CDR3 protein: CAWRKTGGRTEAFF
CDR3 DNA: TGTGCCTGGAGGAAAACAGGGGGTAGGACTGAAGCTTTCTTT

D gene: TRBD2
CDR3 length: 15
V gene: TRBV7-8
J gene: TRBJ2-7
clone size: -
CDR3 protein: CASSRSLAGGYEQYF
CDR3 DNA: TGTGCCAGCAGCCGATCGCTAGCGGGAGGCTACGAGCAGTACTTC

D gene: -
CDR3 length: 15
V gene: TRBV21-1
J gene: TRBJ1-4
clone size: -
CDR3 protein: CASSKGQGRFGKLFF
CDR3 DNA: TGTGCCAGCAGCAAAGGGCAGGGGCGCTTTGGAAAACTGTTTTTT

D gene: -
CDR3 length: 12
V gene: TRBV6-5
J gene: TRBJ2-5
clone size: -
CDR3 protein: CASSDTQETQYF
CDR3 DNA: TGTGCCAGCAGTGATACTCAAGAGACCCAGTACTTC

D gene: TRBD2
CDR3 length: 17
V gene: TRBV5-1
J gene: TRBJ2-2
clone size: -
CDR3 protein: CASTTSGIGVETGELFF
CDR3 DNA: TGCGCCAGCACAACTAGCGGAATCGGCGTGGAGACCGGGGAGCTGTTTTTT

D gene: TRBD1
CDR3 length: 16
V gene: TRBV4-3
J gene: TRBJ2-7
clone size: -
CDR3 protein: CASSLGYDRGAYEQYF
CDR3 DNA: TGCGCCAGCAGCCTAGGATATGACAGGGGAGCCTACGAGCAGTACTTC

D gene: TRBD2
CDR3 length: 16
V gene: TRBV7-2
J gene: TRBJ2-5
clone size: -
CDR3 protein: CASSEEGLAGGETQYF
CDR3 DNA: TGTGCCAGCAGCGAGGAGGGACTAGCGGGAGGAGAGACCCAGTACTTC

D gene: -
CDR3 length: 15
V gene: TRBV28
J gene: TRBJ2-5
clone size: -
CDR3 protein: CASSGATRTQETQYF
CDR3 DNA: TGTGCCAGCAGTGGTGCGACTCGGACTCAAGAGACCCAGTACTTC

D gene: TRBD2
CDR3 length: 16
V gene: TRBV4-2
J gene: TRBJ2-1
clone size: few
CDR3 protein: CASSPGGTNPSNEQFF
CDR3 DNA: TGTGCCAGCAGCCCAGGTGGGACTAACCCCTCCAATGAGCAGTTCTTC

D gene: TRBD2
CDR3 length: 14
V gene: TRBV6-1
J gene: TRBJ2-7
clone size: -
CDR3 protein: CASSATGTTYEQYF
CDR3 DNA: TGTGCCAGCAGTGCAACCGGGACTACCTACGAGCAGTACTTC

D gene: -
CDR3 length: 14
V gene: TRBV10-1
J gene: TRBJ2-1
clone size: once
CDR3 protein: CASSPGYSYNEQFF
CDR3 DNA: TGCGCCAGCAGTCCCGGGTACTCCTACAATGAGCAGTTCTTC

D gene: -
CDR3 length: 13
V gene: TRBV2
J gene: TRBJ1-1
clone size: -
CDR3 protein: CASTDRQNTEAFF
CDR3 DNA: TGTGCCAGCACCGACAGACAGAACACTGAAGCTTTCTTT

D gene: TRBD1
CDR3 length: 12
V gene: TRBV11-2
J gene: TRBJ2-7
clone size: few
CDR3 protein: CASSLAGGEQYF
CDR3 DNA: TGTGCCAGCAGCTTAGCAGGGGGTGAGCAGTACTTC

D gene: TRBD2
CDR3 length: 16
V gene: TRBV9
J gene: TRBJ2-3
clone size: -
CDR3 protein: CASSVLAGAFADTQYF
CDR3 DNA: TGTGCCAGCAGCGTATTAGCGGGAGCCTTCGCAGATACGCAGTATTTT

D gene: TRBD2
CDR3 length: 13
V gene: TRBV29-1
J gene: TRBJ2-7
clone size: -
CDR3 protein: CSVEGSGSYEQYF
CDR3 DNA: TGCAGCGTTGAAGGTAGCGGGAGTTACGAGCAGTACTTC

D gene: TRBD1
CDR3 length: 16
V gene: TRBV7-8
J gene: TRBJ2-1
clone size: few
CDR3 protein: CASSGMRQGSYNEQFF
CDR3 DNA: TGTGCCAGCAGCGGTATGCGACAGGGGTCCTACAATGAGCAGTTCTTC

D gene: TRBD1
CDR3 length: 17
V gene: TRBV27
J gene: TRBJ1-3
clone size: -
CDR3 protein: CASSPRQGVGTGNTIYF
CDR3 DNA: TGTGCCAGCAGTCCAAGACAGGGGGTGGGGACTGGAAACACCATATATTTT

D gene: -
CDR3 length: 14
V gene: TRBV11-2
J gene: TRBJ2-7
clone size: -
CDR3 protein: CASSLIRDTYEQYF
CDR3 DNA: TGTGCCAGCAGCTTAATCCGGGACACCTACGAGCAGTACTTC

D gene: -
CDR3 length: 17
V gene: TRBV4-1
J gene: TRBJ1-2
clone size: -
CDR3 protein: CASSQDLPGGGNYGYTF
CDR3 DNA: TGCGCCAGCAGCCAAGATCTGCCGGGGGGCGGGAACTATGGCTACACCTTC

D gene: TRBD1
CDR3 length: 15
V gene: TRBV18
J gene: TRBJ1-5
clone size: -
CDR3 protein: CASSPTGLGEQPQHF
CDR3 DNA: TGTGCCAGCTCACCGACAGGGTTGGGAGAACAGCCCCAGCATTTT

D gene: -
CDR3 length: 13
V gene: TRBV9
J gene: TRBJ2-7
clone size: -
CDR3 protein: CASSVGDSYEQYF
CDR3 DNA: TGTGCCAGCAGCGTCGGGGACTCCTACGAGCAGTACTTC

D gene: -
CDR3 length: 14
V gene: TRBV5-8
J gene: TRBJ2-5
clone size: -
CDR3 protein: CASSLGPGEGTQYF
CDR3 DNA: TGTGCCAGCAGCCTCGGACCAGGGGAAGGGACCCAGTACTTC

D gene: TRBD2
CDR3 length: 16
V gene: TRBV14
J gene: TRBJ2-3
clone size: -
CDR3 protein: CASSQGAGVAPDTQYF
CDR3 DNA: TGTGCCAGCAGCCAAGGGGCGGGAGTTGCCCCAGATACGCAGTATTTT

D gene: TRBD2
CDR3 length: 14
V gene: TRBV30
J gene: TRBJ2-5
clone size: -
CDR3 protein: CAWRLAGGYETQYF
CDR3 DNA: TGTGCCTGGCGACTAGCGGGAGGGTACGAGACCCAGTACTTC

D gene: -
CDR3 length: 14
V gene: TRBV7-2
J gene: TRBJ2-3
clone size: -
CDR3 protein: CASSGLQGTDTQYF
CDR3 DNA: TGTGCCAGCAGCGGTCTACAGGGAACAGATACGCAGTATTTT

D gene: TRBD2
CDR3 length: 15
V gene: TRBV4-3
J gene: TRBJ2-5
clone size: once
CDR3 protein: CASSLRGGEGETQYF
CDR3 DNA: TGCGCCAGCAGCCTCCGGGGGGGTGAGGGAGAGACCCAGTACTTC

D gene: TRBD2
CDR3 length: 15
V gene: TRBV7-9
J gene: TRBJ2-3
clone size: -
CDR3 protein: CASSAPGRAEDTQYF
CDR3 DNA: TGTGCCAGCAGCGCCCCCGGGAGGGCGGAAGATACGCAGTATTTT

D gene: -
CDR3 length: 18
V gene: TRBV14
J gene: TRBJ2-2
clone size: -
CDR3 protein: CASSQDGAGPLNTGELFF
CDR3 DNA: TGTGCCAGCAGCCAAGATGGTGCGGGCCCGTTAAACACCGGGGAGCTGTTTTTT

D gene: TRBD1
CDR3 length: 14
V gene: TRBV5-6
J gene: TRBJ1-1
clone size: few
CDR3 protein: CASSWDRGNTEAFF
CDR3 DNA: TGTGCCAGCAGCTGGGACAGGGGGAACACTGAAGCTTTCTTT

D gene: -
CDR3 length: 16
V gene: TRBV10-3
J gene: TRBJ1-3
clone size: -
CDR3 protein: CAISEKAGAVGNTIYF
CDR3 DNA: TGTGCCATCAGTGAAAAAGCAGGGGCGGTTGGAAACACCATATATTTT

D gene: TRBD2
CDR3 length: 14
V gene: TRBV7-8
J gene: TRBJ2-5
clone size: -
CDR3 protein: CASSTGLAIETQYF
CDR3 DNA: TGTGCCAGCAGCACAGGACTAGCGATAGAGACCCAGTACTTC

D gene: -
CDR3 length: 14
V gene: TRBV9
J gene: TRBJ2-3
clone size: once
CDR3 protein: CASSVQASSDTQYF
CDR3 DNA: TGTGCCAGCAGCGTACAAGCTAGTTCAGATACGCAGTATTTT

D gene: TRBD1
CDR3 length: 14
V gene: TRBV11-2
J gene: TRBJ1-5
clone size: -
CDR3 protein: CASSLTGGGQPQHF
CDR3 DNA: TGTGCCAGCAGCTTGACAGGGGGCGGTCAGCCCCAGCATTTT

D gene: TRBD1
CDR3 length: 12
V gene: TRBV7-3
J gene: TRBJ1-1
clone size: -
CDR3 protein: CASRQGDTEAFF
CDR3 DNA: TGTGCCAGCAGACAGGGGGACACTGAAGCTTTCTTT

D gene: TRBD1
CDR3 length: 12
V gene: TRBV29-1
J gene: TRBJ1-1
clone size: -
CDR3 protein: CSVERTGREAFF
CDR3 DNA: TGCAGCGTTGAAAGGACAGGGCGGGAAGCTTTCTTT

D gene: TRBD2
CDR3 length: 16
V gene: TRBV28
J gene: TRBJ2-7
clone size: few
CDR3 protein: CASSEGLAGGDDEQYF
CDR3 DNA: TGTGCCAGCAGTGAGGGACTAGCGGGAGGCGACGACGAGCAGTACTTC

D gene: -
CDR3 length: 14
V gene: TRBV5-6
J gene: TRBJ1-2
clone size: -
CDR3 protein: CASSSPTGSYGYTF
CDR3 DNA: TGTGCCAGCAGTTCTCCGACAGGCTCCTATGGCTACACCTTC

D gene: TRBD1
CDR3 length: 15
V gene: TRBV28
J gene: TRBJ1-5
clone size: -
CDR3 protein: CASSLRQGAGQPQHF
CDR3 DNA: TGTGCCAGCAGTCTTCGACAGGGGGCGGGTCAGCCCCAGCATTTT

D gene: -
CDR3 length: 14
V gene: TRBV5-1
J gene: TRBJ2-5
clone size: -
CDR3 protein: CASSLLDSGETQYF
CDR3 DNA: TGCGCCAGCAGCTTGCTCGATTCGGGGGAGACCCAGTACTTC

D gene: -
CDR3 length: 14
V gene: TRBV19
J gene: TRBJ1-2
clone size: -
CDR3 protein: CASSMGRERYGYTF
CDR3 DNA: TGTGCCAGTAGTATGGGCCGGGAACGGTATGGCTACACCTTC

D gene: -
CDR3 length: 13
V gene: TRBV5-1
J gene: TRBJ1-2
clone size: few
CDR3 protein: CASSLNEELGYTF
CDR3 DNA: TGCGCCAGCAGCTTGAATGAGGAGCTGGGCTACACCTTC

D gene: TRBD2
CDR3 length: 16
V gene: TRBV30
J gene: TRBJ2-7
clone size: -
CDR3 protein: CAWSPLPGLASYEQYF
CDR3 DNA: TGTGCCTGGAGTCCTTTACCGGGACTAGCAAGCTACGAGCAGTACTTC

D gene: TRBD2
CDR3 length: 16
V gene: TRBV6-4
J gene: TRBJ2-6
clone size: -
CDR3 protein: CASSSGRAGGANVLTF
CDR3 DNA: TGTGCCAGCAGCAGCGGGAGGGCCGGTGGGGCCAACGTCCTGACTTTC

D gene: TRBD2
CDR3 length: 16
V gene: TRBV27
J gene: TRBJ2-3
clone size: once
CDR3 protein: CASRAGTSGSGNTQYF
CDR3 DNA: TGTGCCAGCAGGGCCGGGACTAGCGGGAGTGGGAATACGCAGTATTTT

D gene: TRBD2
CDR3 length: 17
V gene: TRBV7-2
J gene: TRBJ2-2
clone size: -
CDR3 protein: CASSLFSGGRYTGELFF
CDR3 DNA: TGTGCCAGCAGCTTATTTTCGGGCGGGAGGTACACCGGGGAGCTGTTTTTT

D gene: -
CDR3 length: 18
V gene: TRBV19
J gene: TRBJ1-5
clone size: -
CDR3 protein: CASSIVGVVGQLNQPQHF
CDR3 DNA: TGTGCCAGTAGTATAGTAGGGGTCGTAGGACAGCTAAATCAGCCCCAGCATTTT

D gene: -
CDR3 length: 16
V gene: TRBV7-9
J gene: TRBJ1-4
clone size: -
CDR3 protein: CASSGGLAGRNEKLFF
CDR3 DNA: TGTGCCAGCAGCGGAGGGTTGGCAGGGAGGAATGAAAAACTGTTTTTT

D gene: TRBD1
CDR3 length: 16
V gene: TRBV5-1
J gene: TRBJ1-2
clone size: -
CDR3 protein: CASSWTGGEVNYGYTF
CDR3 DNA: TGCGCCAGCAGCTGGACAGGGGGCGAAGTAAATTATGGCTACACCTTC

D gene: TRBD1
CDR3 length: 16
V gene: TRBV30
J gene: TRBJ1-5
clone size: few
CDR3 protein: CAWSVGDRVYGQPQHF
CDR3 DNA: TGTGCCTGGAGTGTAGGGGACAGGGTCTACGGCCAGCCCCAGCATTTT

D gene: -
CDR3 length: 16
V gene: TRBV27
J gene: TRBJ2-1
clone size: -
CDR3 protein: CASSMLGMSSSNEQFF
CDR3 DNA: TGTGCCAGCAGTATGTTAGGGATGTCTAGCTCCAATGAGCAGTTCTTC

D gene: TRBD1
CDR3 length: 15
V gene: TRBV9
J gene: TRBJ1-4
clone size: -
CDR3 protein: CASSGDRGTNEKLFF
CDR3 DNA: TGTGCCAGCAGCGGGGACAGGGGGACTAATGAAAAACTGTTTTTT